This TCR beta chain was retrieved from a study of Ad26.COV2.S vaccination and SARS-CoV-2 variants. Study context: Recipients of Ad26.COV2.S got it intramuscularly, once or twice 56 days apart.

Worth noting for this clone: What it binds is unknown.

Data came from immunoSEQ multiplex PCR; TCRdb stores just in-frame clones and leaves some out. The sample consists of nearly 400,000 clones, about 89% of them appearing once. The study's findings and limits: An underestimation of total T cell responses may have resulted from the TCR breadth and depth analyses. CD8+ and CD4+ T cells specific for spike reportedly responded with substantial breadth after vaccination. It was found that vaccine and placebo recipients had similar non-spike TCR breadth.

This CDR3 is 11 amino acids long. V lost 0 bases and J lost 10, with 6 bases in between. Treatment indicated: around 19 received Ad26.COV2.S at low or high dose, single or two shots; several received placebo; per-sample allocation not given. Collection of samples fell on day 63 after the first vaccine or placebo injection. J is TRBJ2-5 and V is TRBV12-3 or TRBV12-4, with D uncertain. Specimen: peripheral blood, collected in a trial of Ad26.COV2.S vaccine versus placebo. The TCR sequence derives from a person between 18 and 65 years old who received the Ad26.COV2.S COVID-19 vaccine or a placebo. The CDR3 DNA reads as TGTGCCAGCAGTTTAGCTAGGCGCCAGTACTTC. It encodes CASSLARRQYF.